This TCR beta chain was captured by sequencing in a study of neurological immune-mediated disorders. This clonotype was counted ten times or more. TCRdb used MiXCR to reprocess the 5' RACE reads, holding one entry per CDR3 protein. The repertoire holds 90,000 to 150,000 distinct CDR3 sequences, with roughly 3.2% as singletons. Germline assignment: CDR1 DFQATT and CDR2 SNEGSKA (reference sequence). The CDR3 spans 12 residues. V was trimmed by 5 bases and J by 5 bases, leaving 12 bases between them. Material for sequencing was PBMCs. The J gene is TRBJ2-5, the V gene TRBV20-1; possibly TRBD1 for D (7 bases). The receptor was isolated from a woman in her thirties with multiple sclerosis. The CDR3 nucleotides read TGCAGTGCTGGAGGGGGCTTGGAGACCCAGTACTTC. Its protein is CSAGGGLETQYF.